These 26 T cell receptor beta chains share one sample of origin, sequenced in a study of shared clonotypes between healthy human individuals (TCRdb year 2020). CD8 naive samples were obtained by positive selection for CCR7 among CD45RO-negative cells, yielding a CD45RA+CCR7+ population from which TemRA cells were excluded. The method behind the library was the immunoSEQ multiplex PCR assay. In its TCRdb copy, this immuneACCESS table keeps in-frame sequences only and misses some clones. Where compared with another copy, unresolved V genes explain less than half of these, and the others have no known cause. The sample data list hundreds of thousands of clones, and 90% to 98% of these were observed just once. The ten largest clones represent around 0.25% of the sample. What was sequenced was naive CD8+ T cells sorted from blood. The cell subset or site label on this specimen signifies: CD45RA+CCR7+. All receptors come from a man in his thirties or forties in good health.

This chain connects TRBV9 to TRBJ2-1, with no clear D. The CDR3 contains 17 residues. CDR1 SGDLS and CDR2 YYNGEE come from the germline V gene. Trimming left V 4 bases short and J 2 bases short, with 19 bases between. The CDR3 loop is CASSSRRDGTPYNEQFF. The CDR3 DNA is TGTGCCAGCAGCTCCCGTCGCGACGGAACCCCCTACAATGAGCAGTTCTTC.

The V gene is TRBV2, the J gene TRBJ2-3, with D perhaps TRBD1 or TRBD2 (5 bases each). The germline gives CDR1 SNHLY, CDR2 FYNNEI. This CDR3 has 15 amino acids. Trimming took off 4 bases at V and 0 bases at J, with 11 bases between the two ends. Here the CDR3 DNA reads TGTGCCAGCAGTGGGGGGACGACTAGCACAGATACGCAGTATTTT. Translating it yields CASSGGTTSTDTQYF.

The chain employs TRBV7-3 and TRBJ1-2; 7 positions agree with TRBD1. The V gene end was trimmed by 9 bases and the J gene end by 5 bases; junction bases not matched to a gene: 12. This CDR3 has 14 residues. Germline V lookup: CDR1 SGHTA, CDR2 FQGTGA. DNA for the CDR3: TGTGCCAGTTCTCCGGGACAGAGCTCTTATGGCTACACCTTC. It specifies CASSPGQSSYGYTF.

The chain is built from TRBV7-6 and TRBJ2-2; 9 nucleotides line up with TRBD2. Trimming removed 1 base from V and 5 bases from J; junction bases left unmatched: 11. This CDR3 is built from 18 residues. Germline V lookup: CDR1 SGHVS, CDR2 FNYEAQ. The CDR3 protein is CASSLEVLAGVGTGELFF. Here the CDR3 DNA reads TGTGCCAGCAGCTTAGAGGTACTAGCGGGCGTCGGGACCGGGGAGCTGTTTTTT.

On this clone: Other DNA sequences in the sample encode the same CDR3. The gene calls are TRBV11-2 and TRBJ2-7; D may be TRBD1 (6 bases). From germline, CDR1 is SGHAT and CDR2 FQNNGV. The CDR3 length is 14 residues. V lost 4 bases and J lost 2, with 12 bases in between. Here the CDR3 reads CASSSGHGAYEQYF. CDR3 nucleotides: TGTGCCAGCAGCTCGGGACACGGAGCCTACGAGCAGTACTTC.

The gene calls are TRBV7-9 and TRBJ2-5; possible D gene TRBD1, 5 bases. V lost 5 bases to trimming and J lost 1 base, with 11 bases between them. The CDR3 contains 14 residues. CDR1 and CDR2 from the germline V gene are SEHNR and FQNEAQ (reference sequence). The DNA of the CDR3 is TGTGCCAGCAGCAAACGGACACCCCAAGAGACCCAGTACTTC. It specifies CASSKRTPQETQYF.

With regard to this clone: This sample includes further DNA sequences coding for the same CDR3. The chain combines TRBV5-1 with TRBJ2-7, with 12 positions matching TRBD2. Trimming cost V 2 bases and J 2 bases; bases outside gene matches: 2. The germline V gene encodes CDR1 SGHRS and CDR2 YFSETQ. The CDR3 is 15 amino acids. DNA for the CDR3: TGCGCCAGCAGCTTAGGACTAGCGGGGACCTACGAGCAGTACTTC. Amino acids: CASSLGLAGTYEQYF.

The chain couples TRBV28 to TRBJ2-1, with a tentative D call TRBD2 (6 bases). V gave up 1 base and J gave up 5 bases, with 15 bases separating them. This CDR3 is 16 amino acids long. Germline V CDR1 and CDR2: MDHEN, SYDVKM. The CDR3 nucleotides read TGTGCCAGCAGTTTATCAGGGCTCGGGGGAAACAATGAGCAGTTCTTC. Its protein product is CASSLSGLGGNNEQFF.

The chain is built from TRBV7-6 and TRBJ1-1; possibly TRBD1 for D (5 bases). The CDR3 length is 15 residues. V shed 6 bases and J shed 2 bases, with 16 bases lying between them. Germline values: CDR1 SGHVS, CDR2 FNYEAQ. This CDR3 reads CASSRAGFRNTEAFF. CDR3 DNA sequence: TGTGCCAGCAGTAGAGCAGGGTTCCGCAACACTGAAGCTTTCTTT.

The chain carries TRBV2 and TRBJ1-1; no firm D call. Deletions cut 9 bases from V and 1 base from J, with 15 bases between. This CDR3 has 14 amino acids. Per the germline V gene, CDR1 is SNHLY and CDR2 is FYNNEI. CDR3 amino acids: CARRRFGPNTEAFF. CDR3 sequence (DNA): TGTGCCAGACGGAGATTTGGACCGAACACTGAAGCTTTCTTT.

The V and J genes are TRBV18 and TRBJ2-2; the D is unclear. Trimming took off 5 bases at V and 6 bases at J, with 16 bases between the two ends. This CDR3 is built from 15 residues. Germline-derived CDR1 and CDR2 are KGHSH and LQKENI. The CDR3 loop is CASSKGVLGAGELFF. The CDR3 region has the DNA TGTGCCAGCTCAAAGGGTGTCCTGGGCGCCGGGGAGCTGTTTTTT.

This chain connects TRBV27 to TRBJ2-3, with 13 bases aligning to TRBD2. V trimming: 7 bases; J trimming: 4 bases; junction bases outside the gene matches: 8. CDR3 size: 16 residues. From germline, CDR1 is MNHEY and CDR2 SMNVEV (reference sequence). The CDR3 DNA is TGTGCCAGCACTCCCGGGACTAGCGGGAAGGCAGATACGCAGTATTTT. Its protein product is CASTPGTSGKADTQYF.

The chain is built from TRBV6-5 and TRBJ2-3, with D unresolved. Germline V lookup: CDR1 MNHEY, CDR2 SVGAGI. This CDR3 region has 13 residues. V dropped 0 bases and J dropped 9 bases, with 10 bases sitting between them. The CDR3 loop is CASSYSKPGTQYF. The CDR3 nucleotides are TGTGCCAGCAGTTACTCGAAACCGGGCACGCAGTATTTT.

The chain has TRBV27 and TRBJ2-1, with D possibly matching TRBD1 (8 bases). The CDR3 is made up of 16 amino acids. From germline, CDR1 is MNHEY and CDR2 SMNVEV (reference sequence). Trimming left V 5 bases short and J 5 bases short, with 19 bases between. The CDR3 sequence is CASSPGGGSRHNEQFF. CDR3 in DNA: TGTGCCAGCAGTCCAGGGGGCGGGAGTCGCCACAATGAGCAGTTCTTC.

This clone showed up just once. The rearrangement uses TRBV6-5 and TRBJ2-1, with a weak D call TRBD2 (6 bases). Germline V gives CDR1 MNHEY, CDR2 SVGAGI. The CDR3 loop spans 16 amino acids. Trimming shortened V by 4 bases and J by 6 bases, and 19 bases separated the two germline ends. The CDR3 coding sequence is TGTGCCAGCAGTTCCCAAGGCCCCGCGGAGGGCAATGAGCAGTTCTTC. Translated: CASSSQGPAEGNEQFF.

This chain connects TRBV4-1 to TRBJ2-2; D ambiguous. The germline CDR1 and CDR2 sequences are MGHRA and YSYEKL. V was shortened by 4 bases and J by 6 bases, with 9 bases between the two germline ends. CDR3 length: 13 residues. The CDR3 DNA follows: TGCGCCAGCAGCCCCAGAGCAGCCGGGGAGCTGTTTTTT. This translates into CASSPRAAGELFF.

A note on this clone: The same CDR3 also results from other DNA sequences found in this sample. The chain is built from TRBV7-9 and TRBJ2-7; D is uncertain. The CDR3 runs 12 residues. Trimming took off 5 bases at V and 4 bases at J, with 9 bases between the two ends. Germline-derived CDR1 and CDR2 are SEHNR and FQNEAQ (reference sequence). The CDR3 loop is CASSPPRYEQYF. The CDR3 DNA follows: TGTGCCAGCAGCCCTCCTAGGTACGAGCAGTACTTC.

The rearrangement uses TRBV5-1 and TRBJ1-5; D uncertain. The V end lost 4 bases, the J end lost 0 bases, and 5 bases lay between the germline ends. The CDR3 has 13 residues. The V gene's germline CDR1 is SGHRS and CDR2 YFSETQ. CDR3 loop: CASSVGSNQPQHF. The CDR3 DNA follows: TGCGCCAGCAGCGTCGGTAGCAATCAGCCCCAGCATTTT.

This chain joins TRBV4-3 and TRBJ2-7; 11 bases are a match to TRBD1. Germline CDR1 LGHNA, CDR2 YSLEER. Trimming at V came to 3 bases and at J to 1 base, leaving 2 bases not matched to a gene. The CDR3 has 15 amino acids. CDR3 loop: CASSQGQGDSYEQYF. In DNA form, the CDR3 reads TGCGCCAGCAGCCAGGGACAGGGGGATTCCTACGAGCAGTACTTC.

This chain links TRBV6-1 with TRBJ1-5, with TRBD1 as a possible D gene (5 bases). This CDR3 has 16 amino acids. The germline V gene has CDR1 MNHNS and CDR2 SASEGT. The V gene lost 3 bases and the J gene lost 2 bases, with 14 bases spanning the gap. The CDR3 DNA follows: TGTGCCAGCAGTGAGACAGTTGAGGGGCGCAATCAGCCCCAGCATTTT. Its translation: CASSETVEGRNQPQHF.

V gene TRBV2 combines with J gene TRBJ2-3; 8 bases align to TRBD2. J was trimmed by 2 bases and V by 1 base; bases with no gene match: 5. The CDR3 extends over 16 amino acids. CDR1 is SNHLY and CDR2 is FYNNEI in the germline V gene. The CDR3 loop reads CASSEGSGRDTDTQYF. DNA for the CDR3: TGTGCCAGCAGTGAAGGGAGCGGGAGAGACACAGATACGCAGTATTTT.

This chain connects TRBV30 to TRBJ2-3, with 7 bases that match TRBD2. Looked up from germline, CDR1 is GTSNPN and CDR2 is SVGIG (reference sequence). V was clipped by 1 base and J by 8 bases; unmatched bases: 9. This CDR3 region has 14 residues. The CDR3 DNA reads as TGTGCCTGGAGTGACGGGACTACCATTAGTACGCAGTATTTT. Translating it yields CAWSDGTTISTQYF.

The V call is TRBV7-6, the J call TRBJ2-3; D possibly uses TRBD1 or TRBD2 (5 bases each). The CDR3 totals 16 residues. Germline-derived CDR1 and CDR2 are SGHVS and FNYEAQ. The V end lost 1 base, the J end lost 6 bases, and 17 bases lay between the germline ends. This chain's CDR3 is CASSLVGRGSGDTQYF. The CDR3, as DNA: TGTGCCAGCAGCTTAGTCGGACGGGGATCAGGGGATACGCAGTATTTT.

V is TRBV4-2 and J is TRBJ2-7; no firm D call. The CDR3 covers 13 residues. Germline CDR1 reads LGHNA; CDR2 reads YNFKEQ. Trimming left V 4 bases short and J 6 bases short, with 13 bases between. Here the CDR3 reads CASSPVHDGEQYF. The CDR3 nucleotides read TGTGCCAGCAGCCCCGTTCACGACGGCGAGCAGTACTTC.

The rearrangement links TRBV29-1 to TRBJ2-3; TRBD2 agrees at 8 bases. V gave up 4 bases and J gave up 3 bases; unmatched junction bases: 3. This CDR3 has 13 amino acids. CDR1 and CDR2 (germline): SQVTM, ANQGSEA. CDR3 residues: CSVALAVTDTQYF. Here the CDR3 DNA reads TGCAGCGTTGCACTAGCGGTAACAGATACGCAGTATTTT.

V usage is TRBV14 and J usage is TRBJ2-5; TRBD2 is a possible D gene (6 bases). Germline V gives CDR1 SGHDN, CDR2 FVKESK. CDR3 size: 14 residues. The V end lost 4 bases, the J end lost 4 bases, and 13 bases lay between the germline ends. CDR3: CASSLGGGRETQYF. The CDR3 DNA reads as TGTGCCAGCAGCCTAGGTGGAGGGCGAGAGACCCAGTACTTC. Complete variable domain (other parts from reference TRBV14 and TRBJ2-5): EAGVTQFPSHSVIEKGQTVTLRCDPISGHDNLYWYRRVMGKEIKFLLHFVKESKQDESGMPNNRFLAERTGGTYSTLKVQPAELEDSGVYFCASSLGGGRETQYFGPGTRLLVL.